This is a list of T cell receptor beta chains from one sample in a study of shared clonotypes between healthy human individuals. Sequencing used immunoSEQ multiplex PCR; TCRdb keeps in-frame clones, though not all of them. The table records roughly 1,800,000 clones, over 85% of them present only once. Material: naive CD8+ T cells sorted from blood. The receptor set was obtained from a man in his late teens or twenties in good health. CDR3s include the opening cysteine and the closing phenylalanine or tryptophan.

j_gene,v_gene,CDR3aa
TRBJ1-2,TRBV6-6,CASTEWGFYGYTF
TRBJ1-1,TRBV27,CASSARPSGVNTEAFF
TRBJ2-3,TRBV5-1,CASGGQTSADTQYF
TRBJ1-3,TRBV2,CAAEGTGNTIYF
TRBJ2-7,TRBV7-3,CASSFSGGYEQYF
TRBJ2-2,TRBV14,CASSFQSGELFF
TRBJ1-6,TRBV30,CAWSGTVGSPLHF
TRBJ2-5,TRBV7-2,CASSLLAWLETQYF
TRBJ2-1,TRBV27,CASSLLGQGTGLHYNEQFF
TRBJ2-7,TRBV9,CASNRRLFGTGYEQYF
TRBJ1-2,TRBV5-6,CASSQGTGHTF
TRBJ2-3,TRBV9,CASSLSSDDTIDTQYF
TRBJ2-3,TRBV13,CASSFPSGDSDTQYF
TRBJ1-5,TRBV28,CASGVPGTLSNQPQHF
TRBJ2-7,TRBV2,CASMGAPLNDEQYF
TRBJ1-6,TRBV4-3,CASSHGLNLYNSPLHF